The clone carrying this T cell receptor beta chain was seen a handful of times. Its antigen is still unknown. A single record per CDR3 protein comes from TCRdb applying MiXCR to the RT-PCR reads. Of about 500,000 distinct CDR3 sequences in the sample, about 17% were seen once. The CDR3 has 18 amino acids. The junction had 11 bases not matched to a gene; V was cut back by 2 bases and J by 1 base. The V gene's germline CDR1 is SGHAT and CDR2 FQDESV (reference sequence). This entry is derived from a study of response to subunit inactivated influenza vaccine. Study-wide findings and caveats: Authors suggested few new T cells are recruited by each seasonal influenza vaccination.

This chain joins TRBV11-1 and TRBJ2-3; 8 bases match TRBD2. This TCR came from a man aged 50-75 years who received an inactivated influenza vaccine. The sequences come from CD4+ T cells sorted from PBMCs, collected around 25 months after vaccination. CDR3 residues: CASSLRGGGRPGTDTQYF. CDR3 bases: TGTGCCAGCAGCTTAAGAGGCGGGGGGCGGCCCGGCACAGATACGCAGTATTTT.